This TCR beta chain stems from a study of T cells in Graves' hyperthyroidism and ophthalmopathy. Stability of Graves' hyperthyroidism was defined as absent ophthalmopathy progression within 18 months. Uncontrolled infections, other autoimmune diseases, pregnancy or lactation led to exclusion of patients. Source material for PBMCs was 10 ml fresh peripheral blood. The source material, RNA transcripts, was used to amplify TCR beta CDR3 regions. RT-PCR in the first round (using the HTBI primer set) targeted the TCR CDR3. Each CDR3 protein is one row after TCRdb ran MiXCR on the multiplex PCR reads. The sample lists 700,000 to 950,000 distinct CDR3 sequences; roughly 32% were seen once. This clonotype was recorded many times. Its antigen is undetermined. This CDR3 is 11 amino acids long. V was pared by 2 bases and J by 5 bases, with 3 bases between. From germline, CDR1 is ENHRY and CDR2 SYGVKD. Study-wide results and caveats: Prediction of ophthalmopathy progression came a median around 7.1 months pre-onset.

Sequencing was carried out using blood. J is TRBJ2-5 and V is TRBV10-3; unclear D gene. The receptor was derived from a woman in her thirties or forties with Graves' hyperthyroidism. The CDR3 bases are TGTGCCATCAGTGAGGAGGAGACCCAGTACTTC. Its protein is CAISEEETQYF.